The T cell receptor beta chain under discussion was sequenced for a study of shared clonotypes between healthy human individuals. Using immunoSEQ multiplex PCR, the repertoire was profiled, and TCRdb retains in-frame clones only, with some absent. Of about 2.3 million clones in the sample, 85% to 95% were seen once. Germline V lookup: CDR1 SNHLY, CDR2 FYNNEI. V dropped 6 bases and J dropped 4; count of bases not matched to a gene: 3. The CDR3 length is 14 residues. Sequenced material: naive CD4+ T cells from PBMCs. The sample's subset: CD45RA+ positively selected. This receptor was obtained from a man younger than 35 in good health. Some clones in this sample may be carry-over from other donors' samples. V gene TRBV2 combines with J gene TRBJ2-2; 9 nucleotides agree with TRBD2. This CDR3 is CASRGLASTGELFF. The CDR3 DNA is TGTGCCAGCAGAGGACTAGCGAGCACCGGGGAGCTGTTTTTT.